This T cell receptor beta chain was identified in a study of CD8 T cells in Susac syndrome. The authors sequenced TCR beta from blood CD8+ and CD4+ T cells. The authors negatively isolated CD8+ and CD4+ T cells and FACS-enriched TEMRA cells. Germline CDR1 SGHRS, CDR2 YFSETQ. V dropped 2 bases and J dropped 6 bases, with 19 bases sitting between them. The CDR3 has 16 amino acids. The RNA, about 0.5 to 1 ug, was put through reverse transcription using random hexamers. The TCR beta CDR3 was amplified by immunoSEQ multiplex PCR across 54 Vbeta, 13 Jbeta. In TCRdb, the immunoSEQ multiplex PCR reads were re-called with MiXCR into one record per CDR3 protein. The sample has more than 200,000 distinct CDR3 sequences, 85% to 95% seen once; the top ten hold approximately 0.07%.

Sequenced material: CD4+ T cells from PBMCs. The source of this sequence is a human donor with multiple sclerosis. The chain combines TRBV5-1 with TRBJ2-3; weak D call: TRBD2 (7 bases). The CDR3 coding sequence is TGCGCCAGCAGCTTCAACGGGGGGCCTGCCCCGGATACGCAGTATTTT. It specifies CASSFNGGPAPDTQYF.